This passage covers 32 T cell receptor beta chains from one sample sequenced in a study of CD8+ T cells in alopecia areata. Extracted RNA was reverse transcribed, and the resulting cDNA served as sequencing template. TCRdb's table, derived via immunoSEQ multiplex PCR, lists solely in-frame clones and lacks some. Counted here are roughly 200,000 clones, roughly 59% occurring once; the ten biggest clones make up about 1.5%. Sample: CD4+ T cells sorted from blood, taken at week 0. The source of these receptors is a human donor with alopecia areata.

This sequence joins TRBV29-1 and TRBJ2-5, with 7 bases lining up with TRBD1. CDR3 length equals 13 residues. Germline lookup yields CDR1 SQVTM and CDR2 ANQGSEA. Trimming took 7 bases from V and 4 from J; bases not matched to a gene: 9. The CDR3 sequence is CSGYRGGIETQYF. The CDR3 bases are TGCAGCGGCTACAGGGGCGGAATAGAGACCCAGTACTTC.

The chain joins TRBV30 to TRBJ2-3; D may match TRBD1 or TRBD2 (7 bases each). This CDR3 contains 14 residues. The V gene lost 5 bases and the J gene lost 11 bases, with 23 bases spanning the gap. Germline V gene data show CDR1 as GTSNPN and CDR2 as SVGIG (reference sequence). CDR3 nucleotide sequence: TGTGCCTGGTCCCAACCTATAAGCGGGACAGAGCAGTATTTT. Translating it yields CAWSQPISGTEQYF.

This clone was seen only a few times. The chain links TRBV4-3 to TRBJ1-3, with TRBD1 as a possible D gene (5 bases). Germline V gene data show CDR1 as LGHNA and CDR2 as YSLEER. Trimming took 1 base from V and 1 from J, leaving 11 bases between them. CDR3 length: 16 residues. The CDR3 DNA reads as TGCGCCAGCAGCCAAGCGACAGTAGGATCTGGAAACACCATATATTTT. It yields the protein CASSQATVGSGNTIYF.

The chain recombines TRBV30 with TRBJ1-5; D might be TRBD1 (5 bases). V was clipped by 0 bases and J by 5 bases, with 11 bases between them. The germline V gene has CDR1 GTSNPN and CDR2 SVGIG (reference sequence). This CDR3 spans 14 amino acids. The CDR3 coding sequence is TGTGCCTGGAGTGTATCACGGGGCGATCAGCCCCAGCATTTT. Translated: CAWSVSRGDQPQHF.

The chain carries TRBV27 and TRBJ1-5, with D maybe TRBD1 (6 bases). CDR1 is MNHEY, CDR2 SMNVEV, per germline (reference sequence). This CDR3 contains 14 residues. V lost 5 bases and J 4 bases, leaving 12 bases between the germline ends. CDR3 sequence: CASSGQLGNQPQHF. CDR3 bases: TGTGCCAGCAGTGGACAGCTGGGGAATCAGCCCCAGCATTTT.

The chain employs TRBV15 and TRBJ2-7, with a weak D call TRBD1 (6 bases). Trimming shortened V by 0 bases and J by 0 bases, and 12 bases separated the two germline ends. The CDR3 is made up of 16 amino acids. CDR1 and CDR2 (germline): LNHNV, YYDKDF (reference sequence). DNA of the CDR3: TGTGCCACCAGCAGAGATGATCTGGGGGCCTCCTACGAGCAGTACTTC. Amino acid sequence: CATSRDDLGASYEQYF.

The V call is TRBV29-1, the J call TRBJ2-7; weak D call: TRBD2 (5 bases). V shed 7 bases and J shed 3 bases, with 10 bases lying between them. The CDR3 has 11 residues. The germline V gene encodes CDR1 SQVTM and CDR2 ANQGSEA. The CDR3 is CSAQSGYEQYF. The DNA of the CDR3 is TGCAGCGCCCAAAGCGGCTACGAGCAGTACTTC.

The genes are TRBV29-1 and TRBJ2-5; weak D call: TRBD1 (6 bases). V lost 5 bases, J lost 2 bases, and 21 bases lay in between. Germline V gene lookup returns CDR1 SQVTM and CDR2 ANQGSEA. The CDR3 loop spans 16 amino acids. The CDR3 bases are TGCAGCGTTTATGGGACAAGTCTTCCTATTCAAGAGACCCAGTACTTC. Translation: CSVYGTSLPIQETQYF.

The chain links TRBV30 to TRBJ2-5; D gene unclear. The CDR3 covers 12 residues. CDR1 GTSNPN and CDR2 SVGIG come from the germline V gene (reference sequence). V lost 3 bases and J 5 bases, leaving 10 bases between the germline ends. CDR3 nucleotides: TGTGCCTGGAGATCCGGTTTTGAGACCCAGTACTTC. It encodes CAWRSGFETQYF.

The genes are TRBV7-2 and TRBJ1-5; D is perhaps TRBD1 (5 bases). The CDR3 runs 15 residues. Germline V CDR1 and CDR2: SGHTA, FQGNSA. Trimming took off 6 bases at V and 3 bases at J, with 15 bases between the two ends. CDR3 coding DNA: TGTGCCAGCAGTCCAGGATGGGGGACCAATCAGCCCCAGCATTTT. This codes for CASSPGWGTNQPQHF.

This chain links TRBV25-1 with TRBJ2-2; no clear D gene. This CDR3 region has 15 residues. Trimming pared 4 bases from V and 5 bases from J, leaving 14 bases between. The germline CDR1 and CDR2 sequences are MGHDK and SYGVNS. The CDR3 bases are TGTGCCAGCAGTGGAACAGTTAGGTGGACCGGGGAGCTGTTTTTT. As protein: CASSGTVRWTGELFF. Full variable domain (rest looked up from reference TRBV25-1 and TRBJ2-2): EADIYQTPRYLVIGTGKKITLECSQTMGHDKMYWYQQDPGMELHLIHYSYGVNSTEKGDLSSESTVSRIRTEHFPLTLESARPSHTSQYLCASSGTVRWTGELFFGEGSRLTVL.

The chain employs TRBV9 and TRBJ1-2; D is uncertain. CDR3 length equals 14 residues. V was cut by 3 bases and J by 8 bases, with 17 bases left in between. CDR1 is SGDLS, CDR2 YYNGEE, per germline. The CDR3 DNA reads as TGTGCCAGCAGCGCGAGGGATGCGCTAGAGGGCTACACCTTC. Its protein is CASSARDALEGYTF. Together with reference TRBV9 and TRBJ1-2, the CDR3 gives the full variable domain: DSGVTQTPKHLITATGQRVTLRCSPRSGDLSVYWYQQSLDQGLQFLIQYYNGEERAKGNILERFSAQQFPDLHSELNLSSLELGDSALYFCASSARDALEGYTFGSGTRLTVV.

The genes are TRBV29-1 and TRBJ2-2; 9 bases map to TRBD1. Unmatched junction bases numbered 10, after V lost 2 bases and J lost 6 bases. There are 16 residues in the CDR3. Per the germline V gene, CDR1 is SQVTM and CDR2 is ANQGSEA. The CDR3 here is CSVELSGQGSPGELFF. The CDR3 DNA is TGCAGCGTTGAACTTTCCGGACAGGGGAGTCCCGGGGAGCTGTTTTTT.

The rearrangement joins TRBV29-1 to TRBJ2-4; 10 nucleotides match TRBD2. The CDR3 runs 13 residues. V shed 6 bases, J shed 6 bases, and the junction held 5 bases outside the gene matches. CDR1 SQVTM and CDR2 ANQGSEA come from the germline V gene. The CDR3 region is CSVSGGAGNIQYF. The CDR3 region has the DNA TGCAGCGTGAGCGGGGGGGCCGGAAACATTCAGTACTTC.

This chain connects TRBV9 to TRBJ1-2, with 8 nucleotides matching TRBD1. Germline CDR1 reads SGDLS; CDR2 reads YYNGEE. The CDR3 spans 14 residues. The V and J ends lost 3 bases and 8 bases, in that order; junction bases with no gene match: 9. CDR3 protein: CASSATQGVGGYTF. The CDR3 DNA follows: TGTGCCAGCAGCGCAACACAGGGGGTAGGAGGCTACACCTTC.

The V gene is TRBV29-1, the J gene TRBJ1-4; D uncertain. Between the trimmed V and J ends, which lost 1 base and 5 bases, there was a span of 20 bases. This CDR3 region has 17 residues. Per germline, CDR1 SQVTM and CDR2 ANQGSEA. CDR3 loop: CSVEVRRGGGTNEKLFF. The CDR3 DNA reads as TGCAGCGTTGAAGTGAGGAGAGGTGGCGGCACCAATGAAAAACTGTTTTTT.

J is TRBJ2-7 and V is TRBV5-1; D unresolved. The CDR3 spans 13 residues. V dropped 0 bases and J dropped 3 bases, with 7 bases sitting between them. Germline V gene lookup returns CDR1 SGHRS and CDR2 YFSETQ. CDR3 sequence: CASSLDIGYEQYF. CDR3 DNA: TGCGCCAGCAGCTTGGATATCGGCTACGAGCAGTACTTC. Using reference TRBV5-1 and TRBJ2-7 for the parts outside the CDR3, the full variable domain is KAGVTQTPRYLIKTRGQQVTLSCSPISGHRSVSWYQQTPGQGLQFLFEYFSETQRNKGNFPGRFSGRQFSNSRSEMNVSTLELGDSALYLCASSLDIGYEQYFGPGTRLTVT.

Of note for this clone: Other nucleotide sequences in the sample specify the same CDR3. The chain has TRBV5-1 and TRBJ1-1; D gene uncertain. V gave up 1 base and J gave up 0 bases, with 7 bases separating them. This CDR3 is 14 amino acids long. The V gene's germline CDR1 is SGHRS and CDR2 YFSETQ. This chain's CDR3 is CASSLTGMNTEAFF. CDR3 nucleotides: TGCGCCAGCAGCTTGACCGGCATGAACACTGAAGCTTTCTTT. Full variable domain (remainder filled in from reference TRBV5-1 and TRBJ1-1): KAGVTQTPRYLIKTRGQQVTLSCSPISGHRSVSWYQQTPGQGLQFLFEYFSETQRNKGNFPGRFSGRQFSNSRSEMNVSTLELGDSALYLCASSLTGMNTEAFFGQGTRLTVV.

The gene calls are TRBV2 and TRBJ2-3, with a possible D match to TRBD1 (5 bases). Trimming removed 0 bases at V and 6 bases at J, with 10 bases between. CDR3 length: 14 residues. Germline CDR1 and CDR2: SNHLY and FYNNEI. The CDR3 reads CASSEALDTDTQYF. The CDR3 nucleotides are TGTGCCAGCAGTGAAGCGCTGGACACCGATACGCAGTATTTT.

This clone was picked up a small number of times. The chain is built from TRBV6-1 and TRBJ2-1; 13 positions agree with TRBD2. The J segment lost 9 bases and the V segment lost 4 bases, leaving 6 bases of the junction unmatched. The CDR3 length is 15 residues. Germline V gene lookup returns CDR1 MNHNS and CDR2 SASEGT. The CDR3 region is CASSATSGGAGEQFF. CDR3 sequence (DNA): TGTGCCAGCAGTGCAACTAGCGGGGGGGCCGGTGAGCAGTTCTTC.

The chain combines TRBV6-1 with TRBJ2-5; D not certain. CDR1 and CDR2 from the germline V gene are MNHNS and SASEGT. V lost 4 bases and J 5 bases, leaving 8 bases between the germline ends. The CDR3 is 12 residues long. As DNA, the CDR3 is TGTGCCAGCAGTGCCATCGATGAGACCCAGTACTTC. It specifies CASSAIDETQYF.

CDR3 sequence (DNA): TGTGCCAGCAGCGCCCACAGGGGCCAGGCTGGCTACACCTTC. This translates into CASSAHRGQAGYTF. The chain combines TRBV9 with TRBJ1-2, with 7 nucleotides matching TRBD1. Losses at the gene ends were 3 bases for V and 7 bases for J; bases not matched to a gene: 9. Germline V lookup: CDR1 SGDLS, CDR2 YYNGEE. The CDR3 has 14 residues.

V usage is TRBV29-1 and J usage is TRBJ1-2, with 7 bases identical to TRBD1. The germline V gene has CDR1 SQVTM and CDR2 ANQGSEA. This CDR3 has 12 residues. V dropped 7 bases and J dropped 6; count of bases not matched to a gene: 8. CDR3 nucleotide sequence: TGCAGCGCCCTGACAGGGTTCGATGGCTACACCTTC. Protein: CSALTGFDGYTF.

There are a few counts of this clone. The V and J genes are TRBV2 and TRBJ1-6; 7 nucleotides match TRBD1. Germline V gene data show CDR1 as SNHLY and CDR2 as FYNNEI. V was clipped by 6 bases and J by 1 base; unmatched bases: 3. This CDR3 has 15 amino acids. Here the CDR3 reads CASRRDSSYNSPLHF. The CDR3 DNA follows: TGTGCCAGCAGGAGGGACAGTTCCTATAATTCACCCCTCCACTTT. The entire variable domain, with the rest obtained from reference TRBV2 and TRBJ1-6, is as follows: EPEVTQTPSHQVTQMGQEVILRCVPISNHLYFYWYRQILGQKVEFLVSFYNNEISEKSEIFDDQFSVERPDGSNFTLKIRSTKLEDSAMYFCASRRDSSYNSPLHFGNGTRLTVT.

The rearrangement uses TRBV29-1 and TRBJ1-2, with a tentative D call TRBD1 (6 bases). Germline-derived CDR1 and CDR2 are SQVTM and ANQGSEA. V was trimmed by 7 bases and J by 4 bases, leaving 10 bases between them. The CDR3 loop spans 11 amino acids. As DNA, the CDR3 is TGCAGCGCTGTGGGGGCCTATGGCTACACCTTC. This encodes CSAVGAYGYTF.

This clone has just a few counts. The chain joins TRBV21-1 to TRBJ2-2. TRBV21-1 is a recognized pseudogene. This CDR3 is built from 16 residues. The CDR3 sequence is CASSKVKGTSTGELFF. The CDR3 DNA is TGTGCCAGCAGCAAAGTGAAGGGCACCTCCACCGGGGAGCTGTTTTTT.

V and J are TRBV29-1 and TRBJ1-2; D might be TRBD1 (5 bases). The CDR3 loop spans 15 amino acids. V lost 5 bases and J lost 2, with 18 bases in between. Germline-derived CDR1 and CDR2 are SQVTM and ANQGSEA. CDR3 residues: CSVNFPLGLNYGYTF. In nucleotides, the CDR3 is TGCAGCGTTAATTTCCCTTTGGGGCTGAACTATGGCTACACCTTC.

This chain connects TRBV4-1 to TRBJ2-1, with D perhaps TRBD2 (6 bases). Per germline, CDR1 MGHRA and CDR2 YSYEKL. The CDR3 consists of 15 residues. Trimming removed 0 bases at V and 8 bases at J, with 14 bases between. CDR3 amino acids: CASSQDGRGGYEQFF. The CDR3 DNA is TGCGCCAGCAGCCAAGATGGGCGGGGAGGCTATGAGCAGTTCTTC.

V and J are TRBV9 and TRBJ2-2; maybe TRBD2 (6 bases). The CDR3 is made up of 14 amino acids. Germline values: CDR1 SGDLS, CDR2 YYNGEE. Trimming left V 0 bases short and J 5 bases short, with 8 bases between. The chain's CDR3 is CASSVDAGTGELFF. The CDR3 bases are TGTGCCAGCAGCGTAGATGCGGGGACCGGGGAGCTGTTTTTT.

This clone was seen just once. The CDR3 here is CSVVVRGGDDEQYF. DNA for the CDR3: TGCAGCGTTGTTGTACGCGGGGGCGACGACGAGCAGTACTTC. J is TRBJ2-7 and V is TRBV29-1; a possible D gene is TRBD2 (7 bases). V lost 4 bases and J 5 bases, leaving 18 bases between the germline ends. CDR3 size: 14 residues. CDR1 and CDR2 from the germline V gene are SQVTM and ANQGSEA.

The V and J genes are TRBV15 and TRBJ1-5; D uncertain. Trimming removed 0 bases at V and 1 base at J, with 10 bases between. Germline-derived CDR1 and CDR2 are LNHNV and YYDKDF (reference sequence). The CDR3 covers 16 residues. Written as DNA, the CDR3 is TGTGCCACCAGCAGAGAGAAGGACTGGAGCAATCAGCCCCAGCATTTT. This gives the protein CATSREKDWSNQPQHF. The full variable domain, with the rest looked up from reference TRBV15 and TRBJ1-5, is DAMVIQNPRYQVTQFGKPVTLSCSQTLNHNVMYWYQQKSSQAPKLLFHYYDKDFNNEADTPDNFQSRRPNTSFCFLDIRSPGLGDTAMYLCATSREKDWSNQPQHFGDGTRLSIL.

The genes are TRBV29-1 and TRBJ2-7, with D hard to call. The CDR3 is made up of 11 amino acids. The germline CDR1 and CDR2 sequences are SQVTM and ANQGSEA. V was clipped by 4 bases and J by 2 bases, with 6 bases between them. CDR3: CSVGSTYEQYF. CDR3 in DNA: TGCAGCGTTGGGAGTACCTACGAGCAGTACTTC.